This T cell receptor (beta chain) is drawn from a study of blood T cell repertoires in COVID-19. Study details: The samples span acute and convalescent COVID-19 from the United States, Italy and Spain. T cells, B-cell-depleted T cells, or PBMCs provided the cDNA or gDNA that served as material.

The study assigned cohorts using participant-reported clinical history. Those designated as exposed participants met a COVID-19 case within 2 weeks before study entry. Some clones are missing from TCRdb's copy, which holds only in-frame ones; the method was immunoSEQ multiplex PCR. The data contain approximately 190,000 clones, about four fifths of them singletons. In germline, CDR1 is MNHEY, CDR2 SVGAGI. The CDR3 is 13 amino acids. Trimming cost V 5 bases and J 3 bases, with 10 bases left between them. The receptor was derived from a woman aged 25 to 39 who had been exposed to COVID-19. This chain joins TRBV6-5 and TRBJ1-2; perhaps TRBD1 as D (5 bases). The material sequenced was PBMCs or T cells enriched from blood (not recorded which). The CDR3 nucleotides are TGTGCCAGCAGTAGGGGCGGATACTATGGCTACACCTTC. Encoded protein: CASSRGGYYGYTF.